This is a list of T cell receptor beta chains from one sample in a study of beta chain features in type 1 diabetes. The method was immunoSEQ multiplex PCR; TCRdb's version includes in-frame clones alone and lacks a portion of them. The sample has a few hundred thousand clones; roughly 13% are singletons. The sample was naive CD4+ T cells from blood. All receptors come from a young woman with type 1 diabetes. CDR3s include the opening cysteine and the closing phenylalanine or tryptophan. D genes are given only for firm matches. Size is omitted from some rows. Given values are once, few, many or a class for expanded clones.

D gene: NA; clone size: few; V gene: TRBV30; J gene: TRBJ1-2; CDR3 protein: CAGTRTGFEGYTF; CDR3 DNA: TGTGCCGGAACCCGGACGGGATTCGAAGGCTACACCTTC
D gene: TRBD1; clone size: few; V gene: TRBV19; J gene: TRBJ2-7; CDR3 protein: CASSWRQGDPLDF; CDR3 DNA: TGTGCCAGTAGTTGGCGGCAGGGGGACCCGTTGGACTTC
D gene: NA; clone size: few; V gene: TRBV2; J gene: TRBJ2-5; CDR3 protein: CASRQGALETQYF; CDR3 DNA: TGTGCCAGCAGGCAAGGGGCGTTAGAGACCCAGTACTTC
D gene: TRBD2; clone size: NA; V gene: TRBV19; J gene: TRBJ2-3; CDR3 protein: CASSLAGGTDTQYF; CDR3 DNA: TGTGCCAGTAGTCTAGCGGGAGGGACAGATACGCAGTATTTT
D gene: TRBD1; clone size: few; V gene: TRBV10-3; J gene: TRBJ2-3; CDR3 protein: CASTTDRGTDTQYF; CDR3 DNA: TGTGCCAGCACAACCGACAGGGGCACAGATACGCAGTATTTT
D gene: TRBD2; clone size: few; V gene: TRBV4-2; J gene: TRBJ2-1; CDR3 protein: CASSQVEVTSGRNEQFF; CDR3 DNA: TGTGCCAGCAGCCAAGTAGAAGTGACTAGCGGGAGAAATGAGCAGTTCTTC
D gene: TRBD1; clone size: few; V gene: TRBV19; J gene: TRBJ2-7; CDR3 protein: CASSIVPGGSYEQYF; CDR3 DNA: TGTGCCAGTAGTATAGTTCCAGGGGGTTCCTACGAGCAGTACTTC
D gene: NA; clone size: NA; V gene: TRBV6-5; J gene: TRBJ2-1; CDR3 protein: CASSYGEGSYNEQFF; CDR3 DNA: TGTGCCAGCAGTTACGGCGAGGGATCCTACAATGAGCAGTTCTTC
D gene: NA; clone size: few; V gene: TRBV2; J gene: TRBJ2-5; CDR3 protein: CASARGFRRETQYF; CDR3 DNA: TGTGCCAGCGCTCGCGGTTTTCGGAGAGAGACCCAGTACTTC
D gene: TRBD1; clone size: NA; V gene: TRBV5-1; J gene: TRBJ2-5; CDR3 protein: CASSTITGQGQETQYF; CDR3 DNA: TGCGCCAGCAGCACCATCACCGGACAGGGCCAAGAGACCCAGTACTTC
D gene: TRBD2; clone size: few; V gene: TRBV5-1; J gene: TRBJ2-1; CDR3 protein: CASSPTGLSGTYNEQFF; CDR3 DNA: TGCGCCAGCAGCCCCACTGGACTTAGCGGGACCTACAATGAGCAGTTCTTC
D gene: TRBD1; clone size: NA; V gene: TRBV2; J gene: TRBJ1-5; CDR3 protein: CASRGTGYPIAQHF; CDR3 DNA: TGTGCCAGCAGGGGGACAGGGTACCCGATCGCCCAGCATTTT
D gene: TRBD2; clone size: NA; V gene: TRBV5-1; J gene: TRBJ2-5; CDR3 protein: CASSTTSGVGETQYF; CDR3 DNA: TGCGCCAGCAGCACTACTAGCGGGGTAGGAGAGACCCAGTACTTC
D gene: TRBD1; clone size: NA; V gene: TRBV5-1; J gene: TRBJ1-5; CDR3 protein: CASSLQGAGEPQHF; CDR3 DNA: TGCGCCAGCAGCTTACAGGGGGCAGGGGAGCCCCAGCATTTT
D gene: TRBD1; clone size: few; V gene: TRBV29-1; J gene: TRBJ2-1; CDR3 protein: CSVERRGGSPVYNEQFF; CDR3 DNA: TGCAGCGTTGAGAGGAGAGGGGGCTCCCCCGTTTACAATGAGCAGTTCTTC
D gene: NA; clone size: few; V gene: TRBV19; J gene: TRBJ2-2; CDR3 protein: CASSANSGPSNTGELFF; CDR3 DNA: TGTGCCAGTAGTGCAAACTCAGGCCCTTCGAACACCGGGGAGCTGTTTTTT
D gene: TRBD2; clone size: few; V gene: TRBV6-5; J gene: TRBJ2-3; CDR3 protein: CASKRGDTDTQYF; CDR3 DNA: TGTGCCTCAAAGCGGGGGGACACAGATACGCAGTATTTT
D gene: NA; clone size: few; V gene: TRBV6-5; J gene: TRBJ1-2; CDR3 protein: CASSYSEGANGYTF; CDR3 DNA: TGTGCCAGCAGTTACTCGGAAGGAGCCAACGGCTACACCTTC
D gene: TRBD2; clone size: NA; V gene: TRBV9; J gene: TRBJ2-3; CDR3 protein: CASSEQLAGAQYF; CDR3 DNA: TGTGCCAGCAGCGAACAACTAGCGGGAGCGCAGTATTTT
D gene: TRBD1; clone size: few; V gene: TRBV25-1; J gene: TRBJ1-3; CDR3 protein: CASSDPGTARPGNTIYF; CDR3 DNA: TGTGCCAGCAGTGACCCCGGGACAGCGAGACCCGGAAACACCATATATTTT
D gene: NA; clone size: NA; V gene: TRBV4-1; J gene: TRBJ1-4; CDR3 protein: CASSQEGGWGEKLFF; CDR3 DNA: TGCGCCAGCAGCCAAGAGGGCGGGTGGGGTGAAAAACTGTTTTTT
D gene: TRBD2; clone size: few; V gene: TRBV6-6; J gene: TRBJ2-1; CDR3 protein: CASTGLAGGLPYEQFF; CDR3 DNA: TGTGCCAGCACGGGACTAGCGGGAGGACTCCCCTATGAGCAGTTCTTC
D gene: TRBD1; clone size: NA; V gene: TRBV11-2; J gene: TRBJ1-3; CDR3 protein: CASSYARQGTYTIYF; CDR3 DNA: TGTGCCAGCAGCTACGCCCGACAGGGGACATACACCATATATTTT
D gene: NA; clone size: few; V gene: TRBV9; J gene: TRBJ1-2; CDR3 protein: CASSPPLTAANYGYTF; CDR3 DNA: TGTGCCAGCAGCCCCCCTTTGACAGCTGCTAACTATGGCTACACCTTC
D gene: TRBD2; clone size: NA; V gene: TRBV2; J gene: TRBJ2-1; CDR3 protein: CASSEPRTSPPNNEQFF; CDR3 DNA: TGTGCCAGCAGTGAACCGCGGACTAGCCCACCGAACAATGAGCAGTTCTTC
D gene: TRBD2; clone size: few; V gene: TRBV14; J gene: TRBJ2-1; CDR3 protein: CASSQRLAFTSYNEQFF; CDR3 DNA: TGTGCCAGCAGCCAACGACTAGCGTTCACTTCCTACAATGAGCAGTTCTTC
D gene: TRBD1; clone size: few; V gene: TRBV6-6; J gene: TRBJ2-5; CDR3 protein: CASTLQGGETQYF; CDR3 DNA: TGTGCCAGCACCCTACAGGGGGGAGAGACCCAGTACTTC
D gene: NA; clone size: NA; V gene: TRBV6-6; J gene: TRBJ2-7; CDR3 protein: CASSYAATFSYEQYF; CDR3 DNA: TGTGCCAGCAGTTATGCGGCTACGTTCTCCTACGAGCAGTACTTC
D gene: NA; clone size: few; V gene: TRBV18; J gene: TRBJ1-2; CDR3 protein: CASSQVTGRDYGYTF; CDR3 DNA: TGTGCCAGCTCACAGGTAACAGGGAGAGACTATGGCTACACCTTC
D gene: NA; clone size: few; V gene: TRBV19; J gene: TRBJ1-2; CDR3 protein: CASFSPGRGYGYTF; CDR3 DNA: TGTGCCAGTTTCTCCCCAGGGAGGGGCTATGGCTACACCTTC
D gene: NA; clone size: few; V gene: TRBV6-5; J gene: TRBJ2-3; CDR3 protein: CASSYRGSTDTQYF; CDR3 DNA: TGTGCCAGCAGTTACAGAGGATCCACAGATACGCAGTATTTT
D gene: NA; clone size: few; V gene: TRBV11-2; J gene: TRBJ2-5; CDR3 protein: CASSPTSYQETQYF; CDR3 DNA: TGTGCCAGCAGTCCTACTAGTTACCAAGAGACCCAGTACTTC
D gene: NA; clone size: few; V gene: TRBV7-9; J gene: TRBJ1-1; CDR3 protein: CASSLALLGAEAFF; CDR3 DNA: TGTGCCAGCAGCTTAGCCCTCCTAGGGGCTGAAGCTTTCTTT
D gene: NA; clone size: NA; V gene: TRBV5-1; J gene: TRBJ2-7; CDR3 protein: CASSLSQPSYEQYF; CDR3 DNA: TGCGCCAGCAGCTTGTCACAGCCCTCCTACGAGCAGTACTTC
D gene: TRBD1; clone size: few; V gene: TRBV2; J gene: TRBJ1-2; CDR3 protein: CASSDRGLGGYTF; CDR3 DNA: TGTGCCAGCAGTGACAGGGGGCTAGGGGGCTACACCTTC
D gene: NA; clone size: few; V gene: TRBV19; J gene: TRBJ2-4; CDR3 protein: CASSLRGIQYF; CDR3 DNA: TGTGCCAGTAGCCTAAGGGGCATTCAGTACTTC
D gene: NA; clone size: few; V gene: TRBV5-1; J gene: TRBJ1-1; CDR3 protein: CASSLGFTGRETEAFF; CDR3 DNA: TGCGCCAGCAGCTTGGGTTTCACAGGGAGAGAGACTGAAGCTTTCTTT